The 2 T cell receptor beta chains below were found in one sample sequenced in a study of blood T cells in healthy people across ages. A second PCR, run for roughly 7 to 12 cycles, used a sample-barcoded 5' primer plus a J-beta primer mix. TCRdb called the 5' RACE reads again in MiXCR, with one record for every CDR3 protein. This table has 650,000 to 800,000 distinct CDR3 sequences, around 52% appearing once. The sequenced sample consisted of blood. These receptors were collected from a woman older than 75 in good health.

The count of this clonotype is one. V gene TRBV28 combines with J gene TRBJ2-3; D is perhaps TRBD2 (6 bases). Trimming stripped 7 bases from V and 3 bases from J, with 14 bases between. The germline V gene encodes CDR1 MDHEN and CDR2 SYDVKM. CDR3 length: 14 amino acids. CDR3 amino acids: CASTPPRETDTQYF. The CDR3 DNA follows: TGTGCCAGCACTCCCCCCCGGGAGACAGATACGCAGTATTTT. Full variable domain (missing parts from reference TRBV28 and TRBJ2-3): DVKVTQSSRYLVKRTGEKVFLECVQDMDHENMFWYRQDPGLGLRLIYFSYDVKMKEKGDIPEGYSVSREKKERFSLILESASTNQTSMYLCASTPPRETDTQYFGPGTRLTVL.

The chain carries TRBV28 and TRBJ1-2; D is possibly TRBD1 (6 bases). The CDR3 consists of 12 residues. Germline V gene sequence: CDR1 MDHEN, CDR2 SYDVKM. V dropped 5 bases and J dropped 8 bases, with 12 bases sitting between them. The CDR3 sequence is CASSGGGVGYTF. The DNA for the CDR3 is TGTGCCAGCAGTGGGGGCGGGGTCGGCTACACCTTC.